Presented here are 9 T cell receptor beta chains from one specimen sequenced in a study of blood T cell repertoires in COVID-19. The assay was immunoSEQ multiplex PCR, and TCRdb's table has in-frame clones only and misses some. The sample lists about 240,000 clones, around 81% occurring once. The sequenced sample was peripheral blood. The source is a man aged 25-45 years who had recovered from COVID-19.

This clone was seen a single time. This sequence joins TRBV6-5 and TRBJ1-1, with TRBD1 matching 8 bases. The J segment lost 3 bases and the V segment lost 5 bases, leaving 5 bases of the junction unmatched. The length of the CDR3 is 14 residues. The germline V gene has CDR1 MNHEY and CDR2 SVGAGI. The CDR3 reads CASSRQGRHTEAFF. Written as DNA, the CDR3 is TGTGCCAGCAGTAGACAGGGGCGGCACACTGAAGCTTTCTTT.

This chain joins TRBV4-1 and TRBJ2-3; 8 bases match TRBD2. There are 13 residues in the CDR3. Germline trimming cut 6 bases from V and 6 bases from J; bases unmatched to any gene: 5. Per germline, CDR1 MGHRA and CDR2 YSYEKL. The CDR3 spells CASRPTSADTQYF. DNA for the CDR3: TGCGCCAGCAGACCGACTAGCGCGGATACGCAGTATTTT.

The table lists this clone with a count of one. The chain employs TRBV2 and TRBJ1-4; D may be TRBD1 (6 bases). Deletions cut 6 bases from V and 0 bases from J, with 11 bases between. This CDR3 has 15 amino acids. Germline CDR1 reads SNHLY; CDR2 reads FYNNEI. The CDR3 reads CASRAGVTTNEKLFF. Written as DNA, the CDR3 is TGTGCCAGCAGGGCAGGGGTTACAACTAATGAAAAACTGTTTTTT. The full variable domain, rest sourced from reference TRBV2 and TRBJ1-4, is EPEVTQTPSHQVTQMGQEVILRCVPISNHLYFYWYRQILGQKVEFLVSFYNNEISEKSEIFDDQFSVERPDGSNFTLKIRSTKLEDSAMYFCASRAGVTTNEKLFFGSGTQLSVL.

This rearrangement joins TRBV2 to TRBJ2-5, with 9 bases matching TRBD1. The CDR3 is 16 residues long. In germline, CDR1 is SNHLY, CDR2 FYNNEI. The V gene end was trimmed by 7 bases and the J gene end by 5 bases; junction bases not matched to a gene: 14. The CDR3 bases are TGTGCCAGCAAGTTGTCCGGGACAGGGTTCGGGGAGACCCAGTACTTC. Translated, it gives CASKLSGTGFGETQYF.

The chain carries TRBV28 and TRBJ1-4; 9 nucleotides agree with TRBD1. With V trimmed by 2 bases and J by 0 bases, 7 bases remained unmatched. The CDR3 totals 18 residues. The germline gives CDR1 MDHEN, CDR2 SYDVKM. This CDR3 reads CASSLSATGGTTNEKLFF. For the CDR3, the DNA is TGTGCCAGCAGTTTAAGTGCCACAGGGGGCACAACTAATGAAAAACTGTTTTTT.

The V gene is TRBV10-3, the J gene TRBJ2-3, with D perhaps matching TRBD2 (5 bases). The CDR3 length is 13 residues. Germline CDR1 reads ENHRY; CDR2 reads SYGVKD. V lost 2 bases, J lost 7 bases, and 10 bases lay in between. For the CDR3, the DNA is TGTGCCATCAGTGAGCTGGAGGCACATACGCAGTATTTT. This sequence encodes CAISELEAHTQYF.

This rearrangement joins TRBV5-1 to TRBJ2-2; TRBD2 matches 8 bases. The V gene's germline CDR1 is SGHRS and CDR2 YFSETQ. The V segment lost 4 bases and the J segment 3 bases; nucleotides outside the gene matches: 11. The length of the CDR3 is 17 residues. The CDR3 bases are TGCGCCAGCAGCCATACAGGACTAGCCGTAGACACCGGGGAGCTGTTTTTT. This translates into CASSHTGLAVDTGELFF.

V usage is TRBV28 and J usage is TRBJ2-3, with a possible D match to TRBD2 (7 bases). The CDR3 runs to 15 residues. V was cut by 5 bases and J by 2 bases, with 14 bases left in between. CDR1 MDHEN and CDR2 SYDVKM come from the germline V gene. As DNA, the CDR3 is TGTGCCAGCAGTGCCCGGGGGGCCGACACAGATACGCAGTATTTT. Translation: CASSARGADTDTQYF.

The CDR3 here is CASSRTEVRQETQYF. Here the CDR3 DNA reads TGTGCCAGTAGTAGAACTGAGGTGCGGCAAGAGACCCAGTACTTC. The V call is TRBV19, the J call TRBJ2-5; D is ambiguous. Germline CDR1 and CDR2: LNHDA and SQIVND (reference sequence). There are 15 residues in the CDR3. The ends were cut back, 4 bases at V and 2 bases at J, with 14 bases in the middle.